This passage covers 8 T cell receptor beta chains from one sample sequenced in a study of blood T cell repertoires in COVID-19. Profiling relied on immunoSEQ multiplex PCR, and the TCRdb table lists in-frame clones only, not all of them. Here the sample spans over 350,000 clones, about 87% being singletons. The sample was PBMCs or T cells enriched from blood (not recorded which). The receptors were gathered from a woman aged 50 to 60 who had recovered from COVID-19.

This clone appeared a few times. The V gene is TRBV6-5, the J gene TRBJ1-1; D may be TRBD1 (6 bases). Germline V gene sequence: CDR1 MNHEY, CDR2 SVGAGI. V lost 7 bases and J 4 bases, leaving 19 bases between the germline ends. The CDR3 covers 15 residues. In DNA form, the CDR3 reads TGTGCCAGCAAAAAAGGGGGAGGGAGAAGCACTGAAGCTTTCTTT. Encoded protein: CASKKGGGRSTEAFF.

This chain connects TRBV6-2 or TRBV6-3 to TRBJ2-2, with TRBD2 identical over 9 bases. Trimming cost V 4 bases and J 5 bases; bases outside gene matches: 5. CDR3 size: 15 residues. Germline CDR1 and CDR2: MNHEY and SVGEGT. CDR3 protein: CASSSYSGRTGELFF. For the CDR3, the DNA is TGTGCCAGCAGTTCTTATAGCGGGAGAACCGGGGAGCTGTTTTTT.

The chain employs TRBV5-6 and TRBJ1-6; D remains unclear. CDR1 is SGHDT and CDR2 is YYEEEE in the germline V gene. The CDR3 extends over 12 amino acids. The V and J ends lost 2 bases and 7 bases respectively, with 4 bases between them. CDR3 bases: TGTGCCAGCAGCTTCCGGAATTCACCCCTCCACTTT. It encodes CASSFRNSPLHF.

This rearrangement joins TRBV5-1 to TRBJ2-4; a possible D gene is TRBD2 (7 bases). V was pared by 2 bases and J by 8 bases, with 11 bases between. Germline loops: CDR1 SGHRS, CDR2 YFSETQ. This CDR3 contains 13 residues. The CDR3 is CASSLTGRDIQYF. CDR3 in DNA: TGCGCCAGCAGCTTAACAGGGAGGGACATTCAGTACTTC.

V and J are TRBV28 and TRBJ1-2; D ambiguous. V shed 3 bases and J shed 4 bases, with 24 bases lying between them. Germline assignment: CDR1 MDHEN and CDR2 SYDVKM. The CDR3 spans 18 residues. In DNA form, the CDR3 reads TGTGCCAGCAGTTTGGGGAATTCTAGGGAGGTTGTATCCTATGGCTACACCTTC. This translates into CASSLGNSREVVSYGYTF.

The V gene is TRBV2, the J gene TRBJ1-1; TRBD1 might be the D (6 bases). Trimming stripped 7 bases from V and 1 base from J, with 10 bases between. Germline CDR1 is SNHLY and CDR2 is FYNNEI. The CDR3 is 13 residues long. CDR3 loop: CASKDSRNTEAFF. The CDR3 DNA follows: TGTGCCAGCAAGGACAGCCGGAACACTGAAGCTTTCTTT.

The chain joins TRBV4-1 to TRBJ2-1; the D is unclear. V lost 3 bases and J lost 7, with 13 bases in between. This CDR3 contains 14 residues. Germline assignment: CDR1 MGHRA and CDR2 YSYEKL. The CDR3 nucleotides read TGCGCCAGCAGCCACGGCGGCGCCGCGAATGAGCAGTTCTTC. It codes for CASSHGGAANEQFF.

The table lists this clone with a count of one. The chain links TRBV19 to TRBJ1-4; D call uncertain. The germline V and J ends were trimmed by 3 bases and 10 bases, with 15 bases remaining between them. Per the germline V gene, CDR1 is LNHDA and CDR2 is SQIVND (reference sequence). The CDR3 loop spans 14 amino acids. The CDR3 nucleotides are TGTGCCAGTAGTATGCGGGAGACGGCAGGAAAACTGTTTTTT. Residues: CASSMRETAGKLFF.